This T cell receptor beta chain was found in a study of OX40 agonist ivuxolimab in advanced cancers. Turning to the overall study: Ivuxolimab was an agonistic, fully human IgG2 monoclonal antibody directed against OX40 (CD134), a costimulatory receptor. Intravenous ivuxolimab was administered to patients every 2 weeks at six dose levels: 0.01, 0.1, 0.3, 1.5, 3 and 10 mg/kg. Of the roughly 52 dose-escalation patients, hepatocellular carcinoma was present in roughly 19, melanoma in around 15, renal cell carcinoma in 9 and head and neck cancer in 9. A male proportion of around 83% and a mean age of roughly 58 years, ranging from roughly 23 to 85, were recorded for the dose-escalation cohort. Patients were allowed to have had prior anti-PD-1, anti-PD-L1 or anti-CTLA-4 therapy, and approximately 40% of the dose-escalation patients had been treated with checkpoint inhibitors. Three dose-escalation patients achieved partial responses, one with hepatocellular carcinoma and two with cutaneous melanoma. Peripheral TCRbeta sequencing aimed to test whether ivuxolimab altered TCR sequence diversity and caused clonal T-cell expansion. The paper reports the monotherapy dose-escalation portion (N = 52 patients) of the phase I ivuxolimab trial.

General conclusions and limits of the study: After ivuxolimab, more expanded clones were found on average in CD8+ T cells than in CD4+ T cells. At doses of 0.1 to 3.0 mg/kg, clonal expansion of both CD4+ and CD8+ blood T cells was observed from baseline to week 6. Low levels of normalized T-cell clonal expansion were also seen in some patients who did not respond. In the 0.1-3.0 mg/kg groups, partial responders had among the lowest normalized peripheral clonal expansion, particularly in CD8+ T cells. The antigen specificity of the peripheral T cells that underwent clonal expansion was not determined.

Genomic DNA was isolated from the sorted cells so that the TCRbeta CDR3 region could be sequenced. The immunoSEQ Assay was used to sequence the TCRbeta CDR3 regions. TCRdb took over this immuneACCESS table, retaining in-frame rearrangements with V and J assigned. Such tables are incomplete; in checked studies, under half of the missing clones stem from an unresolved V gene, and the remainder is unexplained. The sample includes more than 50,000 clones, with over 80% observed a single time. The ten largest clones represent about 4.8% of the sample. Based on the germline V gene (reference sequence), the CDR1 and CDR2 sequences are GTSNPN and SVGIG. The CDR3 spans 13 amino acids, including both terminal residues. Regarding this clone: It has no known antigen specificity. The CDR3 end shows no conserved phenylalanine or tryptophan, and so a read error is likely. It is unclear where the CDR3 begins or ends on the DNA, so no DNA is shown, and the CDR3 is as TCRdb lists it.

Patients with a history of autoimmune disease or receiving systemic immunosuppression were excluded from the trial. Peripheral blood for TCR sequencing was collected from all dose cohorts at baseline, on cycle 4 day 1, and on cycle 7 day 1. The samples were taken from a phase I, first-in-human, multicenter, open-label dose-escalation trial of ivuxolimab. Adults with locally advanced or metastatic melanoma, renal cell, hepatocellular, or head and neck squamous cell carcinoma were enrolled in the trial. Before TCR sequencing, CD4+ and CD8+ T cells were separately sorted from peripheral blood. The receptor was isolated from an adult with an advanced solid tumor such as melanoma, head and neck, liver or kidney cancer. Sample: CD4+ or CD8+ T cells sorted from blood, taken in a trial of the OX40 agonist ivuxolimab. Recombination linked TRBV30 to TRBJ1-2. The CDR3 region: CAWSVMGGIDTTS.